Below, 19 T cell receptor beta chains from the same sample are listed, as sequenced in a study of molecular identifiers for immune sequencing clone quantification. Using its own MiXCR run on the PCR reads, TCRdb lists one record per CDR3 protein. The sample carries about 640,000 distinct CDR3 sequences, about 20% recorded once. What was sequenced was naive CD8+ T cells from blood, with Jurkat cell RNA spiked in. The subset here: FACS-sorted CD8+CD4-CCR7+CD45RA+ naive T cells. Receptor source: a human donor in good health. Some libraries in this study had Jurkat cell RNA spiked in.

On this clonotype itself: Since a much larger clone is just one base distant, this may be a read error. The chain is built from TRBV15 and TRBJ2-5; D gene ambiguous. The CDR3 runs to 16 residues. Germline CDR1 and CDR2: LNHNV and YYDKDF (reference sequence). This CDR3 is CATSRDLPDPQEAQYF. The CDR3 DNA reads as TGTGCCACCAGCAGAGATCTTCCTGATCCCCAAGAGGCCCAGTACTTC.

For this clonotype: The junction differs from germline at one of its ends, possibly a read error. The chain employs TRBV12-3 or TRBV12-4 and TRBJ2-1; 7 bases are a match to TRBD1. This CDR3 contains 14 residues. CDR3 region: CASRDGTADNGQFF. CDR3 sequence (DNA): TGTGCCAGCAGGGACGGGACAGCCGACAATGGGCAGTTCTTC.

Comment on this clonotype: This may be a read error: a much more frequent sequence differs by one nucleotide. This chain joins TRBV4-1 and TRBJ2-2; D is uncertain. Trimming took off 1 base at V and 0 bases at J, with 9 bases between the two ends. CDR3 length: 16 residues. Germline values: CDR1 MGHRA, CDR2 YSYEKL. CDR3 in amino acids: CASSQVAHANTGELFF. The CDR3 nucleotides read TGCGCCAGCAGCCAAGTTGCACACGCGAACACCGGGGAGCTGTTTTTT.

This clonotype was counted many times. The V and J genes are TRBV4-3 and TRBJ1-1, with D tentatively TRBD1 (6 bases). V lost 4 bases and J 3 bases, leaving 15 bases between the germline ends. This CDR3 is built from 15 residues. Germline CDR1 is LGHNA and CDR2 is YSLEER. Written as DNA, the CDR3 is TGCGCCAGCAGCCGGACGGGGGGCCTGGACACTGAAGCTTTCTTT. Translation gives CASSRTGGLDTEAFF.

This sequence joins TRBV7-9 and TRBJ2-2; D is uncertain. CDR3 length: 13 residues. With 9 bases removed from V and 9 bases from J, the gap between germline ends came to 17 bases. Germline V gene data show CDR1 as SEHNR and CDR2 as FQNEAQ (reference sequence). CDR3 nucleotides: TGTGCCAGTTTTGGCCATCGTCCCAGGGAGCTGTTTTTT. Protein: CASFGHRPRELFF.

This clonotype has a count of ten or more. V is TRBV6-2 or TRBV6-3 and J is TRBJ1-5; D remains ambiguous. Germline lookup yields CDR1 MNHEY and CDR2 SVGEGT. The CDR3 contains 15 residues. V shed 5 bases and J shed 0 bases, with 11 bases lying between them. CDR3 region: CASSQDGDSNQPQHF. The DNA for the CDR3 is TGTGCCAGCAGTCAGGACGGAGATAGCAATCAGCCCCAGCATTTT.

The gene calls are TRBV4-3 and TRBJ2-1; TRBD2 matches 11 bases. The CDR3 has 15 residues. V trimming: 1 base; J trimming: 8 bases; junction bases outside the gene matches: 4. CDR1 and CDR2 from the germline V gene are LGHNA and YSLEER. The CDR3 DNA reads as TGCGCCAGCAGCCAAGGGACTAGCGGGTTTGATGAGCAGTTCTTC. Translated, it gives CASSQGTSGFDEQFF.

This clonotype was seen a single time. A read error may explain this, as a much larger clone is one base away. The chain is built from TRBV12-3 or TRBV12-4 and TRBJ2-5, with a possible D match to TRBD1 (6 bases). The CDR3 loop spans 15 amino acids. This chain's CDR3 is CAGSLDDRTQETQYF. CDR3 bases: TGTGCCGGCAGTTTGGATGACAGGACACAAGAGACCCAGTACTTC.

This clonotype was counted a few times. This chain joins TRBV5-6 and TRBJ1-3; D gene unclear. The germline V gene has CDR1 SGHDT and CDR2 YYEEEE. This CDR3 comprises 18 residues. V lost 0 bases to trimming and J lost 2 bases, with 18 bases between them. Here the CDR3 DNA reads TGTGCCAGCAGCTTGGGGACCGACGTTGGCTCGCCTGGAAACACCATATATTTT. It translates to CASSLGTDVGSPGNTIYF.

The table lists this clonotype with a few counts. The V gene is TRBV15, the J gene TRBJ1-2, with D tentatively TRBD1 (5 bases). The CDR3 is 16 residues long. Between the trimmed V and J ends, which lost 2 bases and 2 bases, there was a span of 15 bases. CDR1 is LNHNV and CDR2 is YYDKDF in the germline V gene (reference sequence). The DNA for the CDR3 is TGTGCCACCAGCAGAATCCGGGACTCAGCAAACTATGGCTACACCTTC. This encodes CATSRIRDSANYGYTF.

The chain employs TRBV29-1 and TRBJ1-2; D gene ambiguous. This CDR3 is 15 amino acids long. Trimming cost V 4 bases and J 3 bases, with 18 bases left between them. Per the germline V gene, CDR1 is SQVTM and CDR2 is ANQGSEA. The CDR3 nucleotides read TGCAGCGTTGTTATATCGACGAGGCTTTACTATGGCTACACCTTC. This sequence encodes CSVVISTRLYYGYTF.

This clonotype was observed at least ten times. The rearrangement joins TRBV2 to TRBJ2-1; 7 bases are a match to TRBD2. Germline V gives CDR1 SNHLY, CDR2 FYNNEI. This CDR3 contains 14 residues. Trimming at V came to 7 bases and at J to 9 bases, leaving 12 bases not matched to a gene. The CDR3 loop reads CASIEPLSSGEQFF. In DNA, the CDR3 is TGTGCCAGCATAGAGCCTTTGTCTAGCGGTGAGCAGTTCTTC.

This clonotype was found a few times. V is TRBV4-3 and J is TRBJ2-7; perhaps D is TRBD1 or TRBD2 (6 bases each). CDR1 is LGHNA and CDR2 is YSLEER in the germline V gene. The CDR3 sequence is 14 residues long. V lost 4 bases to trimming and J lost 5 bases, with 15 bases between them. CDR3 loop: CASSPTPGGDEQYF. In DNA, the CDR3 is TGCGCCAGCAGCCCCACTCCCGGGGGCGACGAGCAGTACTTC.

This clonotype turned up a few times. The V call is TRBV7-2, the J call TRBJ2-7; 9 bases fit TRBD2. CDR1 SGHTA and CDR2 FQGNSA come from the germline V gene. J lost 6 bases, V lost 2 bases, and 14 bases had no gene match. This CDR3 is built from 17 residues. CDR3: CASSLSASGAGLGEQYF. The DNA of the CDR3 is TGTGCCAGCAGCTTAAGTGCTAGCGGGGCCGGACTAGGCGAGCAGTACTTC.

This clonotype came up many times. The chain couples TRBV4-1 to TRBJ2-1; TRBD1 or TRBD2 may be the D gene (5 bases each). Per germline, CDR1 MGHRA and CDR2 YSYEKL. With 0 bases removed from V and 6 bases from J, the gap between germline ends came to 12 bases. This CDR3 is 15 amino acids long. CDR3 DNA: TGCGCCAGCAGCCAAGAACCCAGGGACGCCAATGAGCAGTTCTTC. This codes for CASSQEPRDANEQFF.

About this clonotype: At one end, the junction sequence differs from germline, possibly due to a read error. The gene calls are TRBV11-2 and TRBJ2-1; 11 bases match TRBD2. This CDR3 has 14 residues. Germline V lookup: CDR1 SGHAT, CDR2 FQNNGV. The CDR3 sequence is CASSGRGSYDEQFF. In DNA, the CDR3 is TGTGCCAGTAGCGGGAGGGGGTCCTACGATGAGCAGTTCTTC. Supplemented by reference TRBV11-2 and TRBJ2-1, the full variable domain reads EAGVAQSPRYKIIEKRQSVAFWCNPISGHATLYWYQQILGQGPKLLIQFQNNGVVDDSQLPKDRFSAERLKGVDSTLKIQPAKLEDSAVYLCASSGRGSYDEQFFGPGTRLTVL.

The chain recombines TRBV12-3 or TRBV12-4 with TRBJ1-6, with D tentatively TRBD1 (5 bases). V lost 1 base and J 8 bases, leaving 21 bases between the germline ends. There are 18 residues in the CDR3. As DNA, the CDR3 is TGTGCCAGCAGTTTAGGAGCGCGCGTACGGGGAGGGGATTCACCCCTCCACTTT. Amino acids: CASSLGARVRGGDSPLHF.

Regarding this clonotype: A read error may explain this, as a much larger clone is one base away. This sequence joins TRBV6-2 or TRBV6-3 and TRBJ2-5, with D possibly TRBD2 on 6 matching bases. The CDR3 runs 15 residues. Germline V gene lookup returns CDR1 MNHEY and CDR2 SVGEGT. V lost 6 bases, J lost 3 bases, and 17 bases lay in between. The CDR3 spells CASRGSGSWEETQYF. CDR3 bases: TGTGCCAGCAGAGGTAGCGGATCCTGGGAAGAGACCCAGTACTTC.

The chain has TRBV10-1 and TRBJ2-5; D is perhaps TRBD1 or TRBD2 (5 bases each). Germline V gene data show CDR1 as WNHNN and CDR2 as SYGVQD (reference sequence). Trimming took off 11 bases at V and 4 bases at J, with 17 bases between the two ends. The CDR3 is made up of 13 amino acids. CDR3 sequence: CAFRCEGLETQYF. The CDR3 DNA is TGCGCCTTCAGGTGTGAGGGGTTAGAGACCCAGTACTTC.